This TCR beta chain is drawn from a study of CD8 T cells in ankylosing spondylitis. Study-wide results and limits: The authors found the disease-linked clones to be CD8+ and relatively rare in peripheral blood.

This clonotype was observed a handful of times. Its antigen is unidentified. Germline V gives CDR1 SSHAT, CDR2 FNYEAQ (reference sequence). The CDR3 length is 17 residues. V shed 2 bases, J shed 1 base, and the junction held 9 bases outside the gene matches. Using quantitative 5'-RACE with molecular barcodes, the authors made TCR beta libraries. TCRdb itself ran the 5' RACE reads through MiXCR, one entry per CDR3 protein. The sample includes 250,000 or so distinct CDR3 sequences, around 10% of them seen just once. The TCR originated in a male donor with ankylosing spondylitis or in good health (not recorded which). Sequenced sample: blood, either unsorted or a sorted T cell fraction (not recorded which). V gene TRBV7-7 combines with J gene TRBJ2-3, with 7 bases aligning to TRBD2. CDR3 nucleotides: TGTGCCAGCAGCTTAAGGTGTGGCGGGAGAGGCACAGATACGCAGTATTTT. This codes for CASSLRCGGRGTDTQYF.